A selection of T cell receptor beta chains follows, all from one sample in a study of cytomegalovirus exposure and HLA in healthy donors. TCRdb's table, derived via immunoSEQ multiplex PCR, lists solely in-frame clones and lacks some. Altogether about 110,000 clones are present, roughly 15% being singletons, with the ten largest covering over 0.65%. Sample: PBMCs. These receptors were taken from a female donor in good health and CMV-seronegative. Each CDR3 is given with its conserved first and last residue. The order of the fields is V gene, J gene, CDR3 protein.

>TRBV13|TRBJ2-7
CASSLMSGTGNHEQYF
>TRBV30|TRBJ1-3
CAWSLRVIPGNTIYF
>TRBV7-3|TRBJ1-2
CASSLEGADYGYTF
>TRBV30|TRBJ1-4
CAWRGMVTNEKLFF
>TRBV7-9|TRBJ2-7
CAGPCPPYF
>TRBV6-5|TRBJ2-3
CASSYVNGPDTQYF
>TRBV19|TRBJ1-5
CASSSDRVVGNQPQHF
>TRBV19|TRBJ2-7
CASSDGQGTYEQYF
>TRBV18|TRBJ2-2
CASSPGLAGVKYTGELFF
>TRBV5-1|TRBJ1-2
CASSLTGSGASYTF
>TRBV10-3|TRBJ1-5
CAIRSTGSEPQHF
>TRBV7-2|TRBJ1-6
CASSFRDTNSPLHF
>TRBV19|TRBJ1-4
CASSIGIRGDNEKLFF
>TRBV29-1|TRBJ2-3
CSVDRGPRTDTQYF
>TRBV5-5|TRBJ2-7
CASSSGDSYEQYF
>TRBV29-1|TRBJ2-7
CSVAGGNFYEQYF
>TRBV4-2|TRBJ2-2
CASSQELAGNTGELFF
>TRBV27|TRBJ2-2
CASSFWRGKNTGELFF
>TRBV30|TRBJ1-2
CAGSRDRGAYGYTF
>TRBV4-3|TRBJ2-7
CASSRRHAGENYEQYF
>TRBV7-9|TRBJ2-2
CASSLPSGRVTGELFF
>TRBV6-4|TRBJ1-2
CASSEQGAGYGYTF